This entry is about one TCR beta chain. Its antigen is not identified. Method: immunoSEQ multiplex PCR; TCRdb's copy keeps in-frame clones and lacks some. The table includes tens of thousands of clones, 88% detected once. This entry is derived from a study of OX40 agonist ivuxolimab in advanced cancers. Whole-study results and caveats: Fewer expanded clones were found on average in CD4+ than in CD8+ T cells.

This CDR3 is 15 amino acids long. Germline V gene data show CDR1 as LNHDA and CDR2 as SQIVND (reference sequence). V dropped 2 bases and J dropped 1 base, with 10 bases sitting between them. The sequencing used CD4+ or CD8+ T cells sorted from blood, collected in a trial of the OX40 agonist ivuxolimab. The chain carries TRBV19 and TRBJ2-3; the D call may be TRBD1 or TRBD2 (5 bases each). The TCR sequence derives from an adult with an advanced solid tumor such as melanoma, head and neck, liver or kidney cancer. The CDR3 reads CASSIPRGGTDTQYF. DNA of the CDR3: TGTGCCAGTAGTATACCCCGAGGGGGCACAGATACGCAGTATTTT.